The subject of this entry is one T cell receptor (beta chain). The data were obtained in a study of response to subunit inactivated influenza vaccine. TCRdb reanalysed the RT-PCR reads using MiXCR and keeps one entry per CDR3 protein. The sample carries roughly 700,000 distinct CDR3 sequences, approximately 14% recorded once. With 5 bases clipped from V and 5 bases from J, the junction kept 11 bases outside the gene matches. The CDR3 consists of 14 residues. Germline V gives CDR1 DFQATT, CDR2 SNEGSKA (reference sequence). Sequences were derived from PBMCs from blood, sampled 14 days before vaccination. V and J are TRBV20-1 and TRBJ2-5, with 7 positions matching TRBD1. The sequence came from a man between 45 and 60 years old who received an inactivated influenza vaccine. The CDR3 region is CSASTNRGPETQYF. As DNA, the CDR3 is TGCAGTGCTTCAACAAACAGGGGACCGGAGACCCAGTACTTC.